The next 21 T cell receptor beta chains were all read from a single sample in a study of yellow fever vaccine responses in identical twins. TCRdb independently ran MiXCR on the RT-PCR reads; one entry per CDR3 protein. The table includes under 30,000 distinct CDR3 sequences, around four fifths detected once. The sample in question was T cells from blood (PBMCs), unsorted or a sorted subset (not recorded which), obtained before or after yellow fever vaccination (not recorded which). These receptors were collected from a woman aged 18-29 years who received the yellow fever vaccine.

CDR3 region: CASNDQNTGELFF. Here the CDR3 DNA reads TGCGCCAGCAACGACCAGAACACCGGGGAGCTGTTTTTT. V gene TRBV5-1 combines with J gene TRBJ2-2; D uncertain. The CDR3 length is 13 residues. Germline V gives CDR1 SGHRS, CDR2 YFSETQ. The germline V and J ends were trimmed by 6 bases and 1 base, with 7 bases remaining between them.

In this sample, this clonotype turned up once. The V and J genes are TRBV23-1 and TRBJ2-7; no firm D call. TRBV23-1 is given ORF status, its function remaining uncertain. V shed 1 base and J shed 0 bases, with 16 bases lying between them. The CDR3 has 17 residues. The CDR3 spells CASSQLEPGPRSYEQYV. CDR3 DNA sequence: TGCGCCAGCAGTCAATTAGAGCCCGGTCCCCGCTCCTACGAGCAGTACGTC.

The CDR3 sequence: CSAQREGREKLFF. CDR3 nucleotide sequence: TGCAGCGCCCAAAGGGAGGGCCGTGAAAAACTGTTTTTT. This chain connects TRBV29-1 to TRBJ1-4, with no clear D. This CDR3 has 13 residues. Germline V CDR1 and CDR2: SQVTM, ANQGSEA. V was shortened by 7 bases and J by 7 bases, with 16 bases between the two germline ends.

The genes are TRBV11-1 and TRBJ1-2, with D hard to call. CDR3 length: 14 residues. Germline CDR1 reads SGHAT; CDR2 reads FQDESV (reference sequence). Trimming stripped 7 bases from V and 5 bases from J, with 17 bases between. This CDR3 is CASTISPERYGYTF. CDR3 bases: TGTGCCAGCACCATATCCCCGGAGAGGTATGGCTACACCTTC. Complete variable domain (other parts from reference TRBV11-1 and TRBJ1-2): EAEVAQSPRYKITEKSQAVAFWCDPISGHATLYWYRQILGQGPELLVQFQDESVVDDSQLPKDRFSAERLKGVDSTLKIQPAELGDSAMYLCASTISPERYGYTFGSGTRLTVV.

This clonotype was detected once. The CDR3 region has the DNA TGCAGTCTCACGGGCCAGGGGGTATACGAGCAGTACTTC. It is translated as CSLTGQGVYEQYF. The V gene is TRBV20-1, the J gene TRBJ2-7, with TRBD1 matching over 7 bases. J lost 4 bases, V lost 8 bases, and 11 bases had no gene match. This CDR3 comprises 13 residues. Germline CDR1 and CDR2: DFQATT and SNEGSKA (reference sequence).

The CDR3 bases are TGCGCCAGCAGCTTTGGCGACCTCTCCTACAATGAGCAGTTCTTC. This gives the protein CASSFGDLSYNEQFF. The chain is built from TRBV5-1 and TRBJ2-1, with D unresolved. V shed 2 bases and J shed 0 bases, with 9 bases lying between them. Germline V gene data show CDR1 as SGHRS and CDR2 as YFSETQ. This CDR3 is 15 amino acids long.

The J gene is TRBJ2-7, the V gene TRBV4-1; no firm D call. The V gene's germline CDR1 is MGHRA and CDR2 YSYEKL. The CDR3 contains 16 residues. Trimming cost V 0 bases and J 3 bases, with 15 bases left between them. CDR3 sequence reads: CASSQEGQLLNYEQYF. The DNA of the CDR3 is TGCGCCAGCAGCCAAGAAGGTCAGCTGCTCAACTACGAGCAGTACTTC.

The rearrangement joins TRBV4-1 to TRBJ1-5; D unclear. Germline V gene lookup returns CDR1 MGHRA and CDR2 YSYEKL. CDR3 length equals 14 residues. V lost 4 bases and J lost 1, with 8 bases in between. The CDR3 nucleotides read TGCGCCAGCAGCCCTGCCATAAGCAATCAGCCCCAGCATTTT. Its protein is CASSPAISNQPQHF.

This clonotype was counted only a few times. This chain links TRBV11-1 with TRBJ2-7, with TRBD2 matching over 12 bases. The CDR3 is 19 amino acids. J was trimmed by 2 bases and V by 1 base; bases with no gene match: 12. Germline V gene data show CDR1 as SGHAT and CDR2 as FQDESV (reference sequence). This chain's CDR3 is CASSLEPTASSGRAYEQYF. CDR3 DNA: TGTGCCAGCAGCTTAGAGCCGACCGCCTCTAGCGGGAGGGCCTACGAGCAGTACTTC.

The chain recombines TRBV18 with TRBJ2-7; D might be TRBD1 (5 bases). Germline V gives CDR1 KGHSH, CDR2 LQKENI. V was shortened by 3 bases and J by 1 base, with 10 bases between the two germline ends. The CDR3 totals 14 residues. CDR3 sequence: CASSPGRVSYEQYF. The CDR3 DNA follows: TGTGCCAGCTCACCTGGCAGGGTATCCTACGAGCAGTACTTC. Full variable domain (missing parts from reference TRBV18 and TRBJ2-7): NAGVMQNPRHLVRRRGQEARLRCSPMKGHSHVYWYRQLPEEGLKFMVYLQKENIIDESGMPKERFSAEFPKEGPSILRIQQVVRGDSAAYFCASSPGRVSYEQYFGPGTRLTVT.

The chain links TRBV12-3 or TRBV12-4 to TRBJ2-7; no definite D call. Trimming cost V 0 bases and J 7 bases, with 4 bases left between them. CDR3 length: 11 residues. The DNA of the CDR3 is TGTGCCAGCAGTTTAGCGCTTGAGCAGTACTTC. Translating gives CASSLALEQYF.

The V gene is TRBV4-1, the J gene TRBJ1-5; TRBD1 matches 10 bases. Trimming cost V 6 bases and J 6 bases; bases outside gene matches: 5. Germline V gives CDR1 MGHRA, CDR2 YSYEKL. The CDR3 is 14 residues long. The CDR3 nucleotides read TGCGCCAGCAGAGAAGGACAGGGGGGTCAGCCCCAGCATTTT. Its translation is CASREGQGGQPQHF.

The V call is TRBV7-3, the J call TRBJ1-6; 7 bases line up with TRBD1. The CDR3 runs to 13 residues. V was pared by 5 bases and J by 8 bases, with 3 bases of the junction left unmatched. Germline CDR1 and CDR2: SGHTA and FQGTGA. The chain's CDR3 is CASSTTGDSPLHF. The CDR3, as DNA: TGTGCCAGCAGCACCACAGGGGATTCACCCCTCCACTTT.

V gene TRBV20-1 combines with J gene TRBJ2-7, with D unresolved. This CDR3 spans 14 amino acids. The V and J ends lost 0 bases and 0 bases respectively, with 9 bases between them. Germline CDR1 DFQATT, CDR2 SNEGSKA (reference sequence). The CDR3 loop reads CSARDRGSSYEQYF. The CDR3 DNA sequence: TGCAGTGCTAGAGATCGAGGCAGCTCCTACGAGCAGTACTTC.

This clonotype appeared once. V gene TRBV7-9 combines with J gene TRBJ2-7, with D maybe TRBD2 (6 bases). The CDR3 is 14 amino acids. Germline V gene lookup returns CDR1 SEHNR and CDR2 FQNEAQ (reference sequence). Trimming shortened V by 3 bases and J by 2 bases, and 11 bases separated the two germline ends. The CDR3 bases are TGTGCCAGCAGCTTCGCCTGGAGGGCCTACGAGCAGTACGTC. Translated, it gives CASSFAWRAYEQYV.

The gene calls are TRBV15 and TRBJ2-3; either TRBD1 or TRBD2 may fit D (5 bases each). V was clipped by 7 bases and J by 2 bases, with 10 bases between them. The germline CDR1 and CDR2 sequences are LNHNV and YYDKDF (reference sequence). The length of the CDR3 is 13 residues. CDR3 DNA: TGTGCCACCATGGGGACGCCCACAGATACGCAGTATTTT. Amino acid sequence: CATMGTPTDTQYF.

The CDR3 DNA is TGTGCCAGCAGCCTAGTGTTTGGTCGATATGAGCAGTTCTTC. It yields the protein CASSLVFGRYEQFF. The chain employs TRBV13 and TRBJ2-1; D call uncertain. CDR1 is PRHDT and CDR2 is FYEKMQ in the germline V gene (reference sequence). V lost 5 bases and J lost 8, with 16 bases in between. This CDR3 spans 14 amino acids. Complete variable domain (other parts from reference TRBV13 and TRBJ2-1): AAGVIQSPRHLIKEKRETATLKCYPIPRHDTVYWYQQGPGQDPQFLISFYEKMQSDKGSIPDRFSAQQFSDYHSELNMSSLELGDSALYFCASSLVFGRYEQFFGPGTRLTVL.

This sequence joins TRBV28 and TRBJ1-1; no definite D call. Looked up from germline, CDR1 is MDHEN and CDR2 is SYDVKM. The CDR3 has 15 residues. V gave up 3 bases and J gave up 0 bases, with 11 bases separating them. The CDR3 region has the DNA TGTGCCAGCAGTTTTAGGTCAGCAATGAACACTGAAGCTTTCTTT. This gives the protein CASSFRSAMNTEAFF.

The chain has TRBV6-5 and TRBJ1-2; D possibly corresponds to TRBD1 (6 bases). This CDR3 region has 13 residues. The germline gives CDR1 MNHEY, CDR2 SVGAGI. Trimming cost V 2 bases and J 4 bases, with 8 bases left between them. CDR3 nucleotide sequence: TGTGCCAGCAGTTACGGGGGGCTCTATGGCTACACCTTC. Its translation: CASSYGGLYGYTF.

The CDR3 DNA sequence: TGTGCCACCAGCAGGGATCGGGGACAGGGCACAGATACGCAGTATTTT. Translating it yields CATSRDRGQGTDTQYF. The chain couples TRBV15 to TRBJ2-3; 8 bases map to TRBD1. V trimming: 3 bases; J trimming: 1 base; junction bases outside the gene matches: 6. The germline CDR1 and CDR2 sequences are LNHNV and YYDKDF (reference sequence). This CDR3 is 16 amino acids long.

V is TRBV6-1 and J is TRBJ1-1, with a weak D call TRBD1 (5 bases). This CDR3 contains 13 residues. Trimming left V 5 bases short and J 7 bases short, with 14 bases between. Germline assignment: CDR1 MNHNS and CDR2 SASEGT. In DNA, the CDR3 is TGTGCCAGCAGTATGGGACCCGGTGGTGAAGCTTTCTTT. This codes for CASSMGPGGEAFF.